This TCR beta chain was obtained from a study of glioma-infiltrating T cells. CDR3 length: 14 amino acids. The V and J ends lost 5 bases and 8 bases, in that order; junction bases with no gene match: 8. Germline CDR1 and CDR2: KGHSH and LQKENI. Regarding the study as a whole: Very few CDR3 sequences were shared between tissue and blood. Tissue-blood divergence was below expectation in non-neoplastic patients, above in gliomas.

Amplification of TCR alpha and beta CDR3 regions from RNA used iRepertoire nested multiplex PCR. Using its own MiXCR run on the multiplex PCR reads, TCRdb lists one record per CDR3 protein. This table has tens of thousands of distinct CDR3 sequences, about 25% appearing once. This clonotype was detected many times. Its antigen is still unknown. The material sequenced was glioma tissue, nonneoplastic brain tissue, or PBMCs (not recorded which). The gene calls are TRBV18 and TRBJ2-1; the match to TRBD2 covers 8 bases. The TCR sequence derives from a human donor with low-grade glioma or glioblastoma, undergoing nonglioma brain surgery, or in good health (not recorded which). The CDR3 nucleotides read TGTGCCAGCTCAGGGGAAGGACTAGCCCATGAGCAGTTCTTC. Its protein is CASSGEGLAHEQFF.